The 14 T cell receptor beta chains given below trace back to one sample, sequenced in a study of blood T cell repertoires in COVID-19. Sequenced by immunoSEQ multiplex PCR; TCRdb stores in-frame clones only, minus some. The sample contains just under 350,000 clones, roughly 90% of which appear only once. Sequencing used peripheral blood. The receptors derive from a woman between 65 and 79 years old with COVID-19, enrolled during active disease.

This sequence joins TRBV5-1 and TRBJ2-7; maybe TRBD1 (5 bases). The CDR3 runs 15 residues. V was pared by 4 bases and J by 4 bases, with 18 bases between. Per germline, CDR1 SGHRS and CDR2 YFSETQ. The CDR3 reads CASSPGPTDGYEQYF. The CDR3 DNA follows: TGCGCCAGCAGCCCAGGACCGACAGATGGTTACGAGCAGTACTTC.

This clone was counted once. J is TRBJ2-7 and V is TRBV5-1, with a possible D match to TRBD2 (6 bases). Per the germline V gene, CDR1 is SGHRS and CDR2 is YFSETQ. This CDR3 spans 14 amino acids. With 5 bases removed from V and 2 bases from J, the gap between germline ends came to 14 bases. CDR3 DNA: TGCGCCAGCAGACGGAAGGAGGGTCCCTACGAGCAGTACTTC. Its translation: CASRRKEGPYEQYF.

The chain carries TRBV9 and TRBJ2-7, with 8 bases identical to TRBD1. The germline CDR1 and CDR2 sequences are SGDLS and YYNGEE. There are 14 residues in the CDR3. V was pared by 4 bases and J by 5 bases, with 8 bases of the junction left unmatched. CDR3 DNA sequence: TGTGCCAGCAGCTTCGACAGGGGCGGCAACGAGCAGTACTTC. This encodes CASSFDRGGNEQYF. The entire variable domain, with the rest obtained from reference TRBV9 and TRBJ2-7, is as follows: DSGVTQTPKHLITATGQRVTLRCSPRSGDLSVYWYQQSLDQGLQFLIQYYNGEERAKGNILERFSAQQFPDLHSELNLSSLELGDSALYFCASSFDRGGNEQYFGPGTRLTVT.

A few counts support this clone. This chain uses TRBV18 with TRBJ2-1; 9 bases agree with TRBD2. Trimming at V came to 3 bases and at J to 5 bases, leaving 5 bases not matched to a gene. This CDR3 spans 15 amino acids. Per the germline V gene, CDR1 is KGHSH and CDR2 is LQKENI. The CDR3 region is CASSPLAGENNEQFF. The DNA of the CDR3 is TGTGCCAGCTCACCCTTAGCGGGGGAAAACAATGAGCAGTTCTTC.

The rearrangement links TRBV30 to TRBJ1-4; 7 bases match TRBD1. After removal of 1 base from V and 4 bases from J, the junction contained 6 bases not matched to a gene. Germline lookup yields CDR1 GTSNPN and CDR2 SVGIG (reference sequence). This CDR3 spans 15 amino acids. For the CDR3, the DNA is TGTGCCTGGAGTGACGGGGGACAGTTTAATGAAAAACTGTTTTTT. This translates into CAWSDGGQFNEKLFF. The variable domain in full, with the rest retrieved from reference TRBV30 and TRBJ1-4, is SQTIHQWPATLVQPVGSPLSLECTVEGTSNPNLYWYRQAAGRGLQLLFYSVGIGQISSEVPQNLSASRPQDRQFILSSKKLLLSDSGFYLCAWSDGGQFNEKLFFGSGTQLSVL.

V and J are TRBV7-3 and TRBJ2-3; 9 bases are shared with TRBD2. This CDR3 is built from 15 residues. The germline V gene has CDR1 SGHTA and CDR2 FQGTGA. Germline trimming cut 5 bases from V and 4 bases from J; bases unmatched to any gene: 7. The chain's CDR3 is CASSPPGGGADTQYF. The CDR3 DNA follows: TGTGCCAGCAGCCCTCCTGGCGGGGGGGCAGATACGCAGTATTTT.

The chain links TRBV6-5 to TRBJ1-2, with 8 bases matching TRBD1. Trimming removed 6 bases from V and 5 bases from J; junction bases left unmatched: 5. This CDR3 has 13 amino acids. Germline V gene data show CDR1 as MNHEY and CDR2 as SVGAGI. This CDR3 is CASRSDRGYGYTF. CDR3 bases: TGTGCCAGCAGATCCGACAGGGGTTATGGCTACACCTTC.

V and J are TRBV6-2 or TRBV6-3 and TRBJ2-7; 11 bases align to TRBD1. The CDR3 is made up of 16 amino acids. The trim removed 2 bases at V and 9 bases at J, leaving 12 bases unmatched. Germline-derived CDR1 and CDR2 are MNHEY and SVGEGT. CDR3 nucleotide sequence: TGTGCCAGCAGTTACCGCACCGGGACAGGGGGGGACTGGCAGTACTTC. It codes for CASSYRTGTGGDWQYF.

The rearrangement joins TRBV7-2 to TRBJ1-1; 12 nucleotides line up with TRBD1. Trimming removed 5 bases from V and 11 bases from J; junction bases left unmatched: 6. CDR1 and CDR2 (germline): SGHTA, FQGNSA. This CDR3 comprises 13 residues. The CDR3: CASSVGQGAKAFF. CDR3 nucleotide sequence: TGTGCCAGCAGCGTGGGACAGGGGGCCAAGGCTTTCTTT.

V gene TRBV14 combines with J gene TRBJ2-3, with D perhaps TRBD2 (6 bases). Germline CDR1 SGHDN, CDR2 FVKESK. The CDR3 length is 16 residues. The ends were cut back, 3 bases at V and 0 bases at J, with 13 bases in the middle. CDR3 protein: CASSQGGLLSTDTQYF. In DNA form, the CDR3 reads TGTGCCAGCAGCCAGGGTGGACTACTAAGCACAGATACGCAGTATTTT.

CDR3 bases: TGTGCCAGCAGCCGGGACAGGGAAGGAGGCTACACCTTC. Its translation is CASSRDREGGYTF. V is TRBV7-2 and J is TRBJ1-2, with 9 bases identical to TRBD1. Germline loops: CDR1 SGHTA, CDR2 FQGNSA. Germline trimming cut 5 bases from V and 8 bases from J; bases unmatched to any gene: 6. This CDR3 comprises 13 residues.

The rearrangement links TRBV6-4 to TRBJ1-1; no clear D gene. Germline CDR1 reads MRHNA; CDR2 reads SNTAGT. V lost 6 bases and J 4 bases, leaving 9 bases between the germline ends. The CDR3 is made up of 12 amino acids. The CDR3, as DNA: TGTGCCAGCAGCGTTCCGGGCACTGAAGCTTTCTTT. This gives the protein CASSVPGTEAFF.

CDR3 nucleotide sequence: TGTGCCAGCATTACCCCCGGGAACACTGAAGCTTTCTTT. Protein product: CASITPGNTEAFF. This chain uses TRBV5-6 with TRBJ1-1, with D unresolved. There are 13 residues in the CDR3. V was clipped by 6 bases and J by 1 base, with 10 bases between them. Looked up from germline, CDR1 is SGHDT and CDR2 is YYEEEE. Filled out from reference TRBV5-6 and TRBJ1-1, the complete variable domain reads DAGVTQSPTHLIKTRGQQVTLRCSPKSGHDTVSWYQQALGQGPQFIFQYYEEEERQRGNFPDRFSGHQFPNYSSELNVNALLLGDSALYLCASITPGNTEAFFGQGTRLTVV.

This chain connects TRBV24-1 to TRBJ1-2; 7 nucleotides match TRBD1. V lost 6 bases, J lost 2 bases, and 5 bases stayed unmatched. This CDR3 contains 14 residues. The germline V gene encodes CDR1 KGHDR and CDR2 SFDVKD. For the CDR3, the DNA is TGTGCCACCAGTTCCACGACAGGGAACTATGGCTACACCTTC. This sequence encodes CATSSTTGNYGYTF.